Presented here are 14 T cell receptor beta chains from one specimen sequenced in a study of cytomegalovirus exposure and HLA in healthy donors. Method: immunoSEQ multiplex PCR; TCRdb's copy keeps in-frame clones and lacks some. Seen here are approximately 110,000 clones, 88% observed once, and the top ten hold roughly 2.1%. What was sequenced was PBMCs. The receptors stem from a young woman in good health and CMV-seronegative.

The chain recombines TRBV15 with TRBJ2-5; 11 bases are shared with TRBD2. Germline CDR1 LNHNV, CDR2 YYDKDF (reference sequence). This CDR3 has 15 residues. With 0 bases clipped from V and 5 bases from J, the junction kept 2 bases outside the gene matches. CDR3 amino acids: CATSRETSGSETQYF. The CDR3 DNA is TGTGCCACCAGCAGAGAAACTAGCGGGAGCGAGACCCAGTACTTC.

The J gene is TRBJ2-5, the V gene TRBV5-4; 13 bases are shared with TRBD2. Germline CDR1 SGHNT, CDR2 YYREEE (reference sequence). The CDR3 is made up of 14 amino acids. After removal of 4 bases from V and 5 bases from J, the junction contained 2 bases not matched to a gene. The CDR3 DNA sequence: TGTGCCAGCAGCGGGGGACTAGCGGGGGAGACCCAGTACTTC. This encodes CASSGGLAGETQYF. The variable domain in full, with the rest retrieved from reference TRBV5-4 and TRBJ2-5, is ETGVTQSPTHLIKTRGQQVTLRCSSQSGHNTVSWYQQALGQGPQFIFQYYREEENGRGNFPPRFSGLQFPNYSSELNVNALELDDSALYLCASSGGLAGETQYFGPGTRLLVL.

The rearrangement joins TRBV14 to TRBJ2-7; 8 bases are a match to TRBD2. CDR1 and CDR2 from the germline V gene are SGHDN and FVKESK. V lost 4 bases and J lost 7; bases outside the gene matches: 9. CDR3 length: 14 residues. This CDR3 reads CASSLGIAGREQYF. The CDR3 DNA reads as TGTGCCAGCAGCCTTGGGATAGCGGGGAGGGAGCAGTACTTC.

This rearrangement joins TRBV10-3 to TRBJ2-7; 8 bases are a match to TRBD1. Trimming took 0 bases from V and 0 from J; bases not matched to a gene: 4. This CDR3 is built from 16 residues. CDR1 is ENHRY and CDR2 is SYGVKD in the germline V gene. The CDR3 spells CAISESRQGPSYEQYF. The CDR3 DNA reads as TGTGCCATCAGTGAGTCGAGACAGGGGCCCTCCTACGAGCAGTACTTC.

This clone was observed a single time. The chain recombines TRBV7-2 with TRBJ2-5; 8 bases are shared with TRBD2. Germline assignment: CDR1 SGHTA and CDR2 FQGNSA. V trimming: 3 bases; J trimming: 4 bases; junction bases outside the gene matches: 4. This CDR3 has 14 amino acids. CDR3 DNA sequence: TGTGCCAGCAGCTTCGGGGGGGCGGGAGAGACCCAGTACTTC. Its protein is CASSFGGAGETQYF. The complete variable domain, with remaining parts taken from reference TRBV7-2 and TRBJ2-5, reads GAGVSQSPSNKVTEKGKDVELRCDPISGHTALYWYRQSLGQGLEFLIYFQGNSAPDKSGLPSDRFSAERTGGSVSTLTIQRTQQEDSAVYLCASSFGGAGETQYFGPGTRLLVL.

The chain links TRBV20-1 to TRBJ1-2; no firm D call. There are 10 residues in the CDR3. Germline V CDR1 and CDR2: DFQATT, SNEGSKA (reference sequence). The CDR3 sequence is CSVSLYGYTF. The CDR3, as DNA: TGCAGCGTTTCTCTCTATGGCTACACCTTC.

The V call is TRBV27, the J call TRBJ2-7, with 7 bases fitting TRBD2. The V gene's germline CDR1 is MNHEY and CDR2 SMNVEV (reference sequence). J lost 6 bases, V lost 5 bases, and 10 bases had no gene match. This CDR3 contains 14 residues. The CDR3 spells CASSTTGGGGEQYF. CDR3 coding DNA: TGTGCCAGCAGTACGACGGGGGGTGGGGGCGAGCAGTACTTC.

The chain recombines TRBV30 with TRBJ2-2, with no clear D. Germline-derived CDR1 and CDR2 are GTSNPN and SVGIG (reference sequence). This CDR3 spans 13 amino acids. With 0 bases removed from V and 3 bases from J, the gap between germline ends came to 5 bases. Written as DNA, the CDR3 is TGTGCCTGGAGTGTCTCGGACACCGGGGAGCTGTTTTTT. Translated: CAWSVSDTGELFF. Based on the CDR3 plus reference TRBV30 and TRBJ2-2, the full variable domain is SQTIHQWPATLVQPVGSPLSLECTVEGTSNPNLYWYRQAAGRGLQLLFYSVGIGQISSEVPQNLSASRPQDRQFILSSKKLLLSDSGFYLCAWSVSDTGELFFGEGSRLTVL.

The chain is built from TRBV7-3 and TRBJ2-7, with 10 bases that match TRBD1. The germline V gene encodes CDR1 SGHTA and CDR2 FQGTGA. The junction had 8 bases not matched to a gene; V was cut back by 4 bases and J by 5 bases. The CDR3 extends over 15 amino acids. This CDR3 is CASSSTGTGANEQYF. The DNA for the CDR3 is TGTGCCAGCAGCTCCACCGGGACAGGGGCTAACGAGCAGTACTTC.

The rearrangement links TRBV7-6 to TRBJ2-5, with 12 bases that match TRBD2. The CDR3 covers 17 residues. The germline CDR1 and CDR2 sequences are SGHVS and FNYEAQ. The V gene end was trimmed by 6 bases and the J gene end by 1 base; junction bases not matched to a gene: 9. CDR3 nucleotides: TGTGCCAGCAGTTCCCGTCGGACTAGCGGGGTCCAAGAGACCCAGTACTTC. Protein product: CASSSRRTSGVQETQYF.

The rearrangement links TRBV9 to TRBJ1-2, with D possibly matching TRBD1 (5 bases). CDR3 length: 16 amino acids. Germline V gene sequence: CDR1 SGDLS, CDR2 YYNGEE. With 0 bases removed from V and 5 bases from J, the gap between germline ends came to 17 bases. In nucleotides, the CDR3 is TGTGCCAGCAGCGTAGGCGTTTGGTCGGAGGGGTATGGCTACACCTTC. This codes for CASSVGVWSEGYGYTF.

V gene TRBV11-2 combines with J gene TRBJ2-3, with 8 bases matching TRBD2. Germline loops: CDR1 SGHAT, CDR2 FQNNGV. V gave up 2 bases and J gave up 8 bases; unmatched junction bases: 12. There are 16 residues in the CDR3. CDR3 DNA: TGTGCCAGCAGCTTAACCCATTCGGGAGGGGCGGGTACGCAGTATTTT. It encodes CASSLTHSGGAGTQYF.

V is TRBV5-4 and J is TRBJ2-7, with 11 bases lining up with TRBD2. V lost 4 bases to trimming and J lost 4 bases; unmatched junction nucleotides: 13. CDR3 length: 17 residues. Germline-derived CDR1 and CDR2 are SGHNT and YYREEE (reference sequence). The CDR3 reads CASSRGGMGTSGYEQYF. For the CDR3, the DNA is TGTGCCAGCAGCCGGGGGGGCATGGGGACTAGCGGTTACGAGCAGTACTTC.

The chain uses TRBV5-6 and TRBJ1-3; tentatively, D is TRBD1 (5 bases). The CDR3 consists of 15 residues. Deletions cut 4 bases from V and 8 bases from J, with 19 bases between. Germline V gene data show CDR1 as SGHDT and CDR2 as YYEEEE. This chain's CDR3 is CASSPPGQGRHTIYF. DNA for the CDR3: TGTGCCAGCAGCCCTCCAGGGCAGGGAAGACACACCATATATTTT.